The rows below give T cell receptor beta chains drawn from one sample of a study of shared clonotypes between healthy human individuals. Libraries were prepared by immunoSEQ multiplex PCR; TCRdb keeps only in-frame clonotypes and omits some of them. The sample has roughly 2.2 million clones; more than 80% are singletons. The specimen was naive CD4+ T cells from PBMCs. Receptors were obtained from a man aged 18 to 30 in good health. Some clones in this sample may be carry-over from other donors' samples. CDR3s include the opening cysteine and the closing phenylalanine or tryptophan. Each record gives: clone size, D gene, J gene, V gene, CDR3 DNA, CDR3 protein. A D gene is named only where the DNA matches it firmly. Size is stated for part of the rows, as once, few or many counts, or as a class when the clone is expanded.

>.|.|TRBJ2-2|TRBV5-1
TGCGCCAGCAGCTTGGAACACCTAGCGAGGAACACCGGGGAGCTGTTTTTT
CASSLEHLARNTGELFF
>.|.|TRBJ2-7|TRBV29-1
TGCATCGCCGGGGACACCCGCGAGCAGTACTTC
CIAGDTREQYF
>.|.|TRBJ2-5|TRBV5-1
TGCGCCAGCAGCTTGCCTATCCAAGAGACCCAGTACTTC
CASSLPIQETQYF
>.|.|TRBJ2-2|TRBV18
TGTGCCAGCTCACCACCGTCGGCGCGGGCGAACACCGGGGAGCTGTTTTTT
CASSPPSARANTGELFF
>.|TRBD2|TRBJ2-2|TRBV4-3
TGCGCCAGCAGCTGGATTAGCGGGACGAACACCGGGGAGCTGTTTTTT
CASSWISGTNTGELFF
>.|.|TRBJ2-1|TRBV7-3
TGTGCCAGCAGCTCCGACCACAATGAGCAGTTCTTC
CASSSDHNEQFF
>.|.|TRBJ2-5|TRBV6-5
TGTGCCAGCAGTGACCAGGGTCAAGAGACCCAGTACTTC
CASSDQGQETQYF
>.|TRBD1|TRBJ1-3|TRBV28
TGTGCCAGCAACGGAGGGGACAGGTGGTCACCCTCTGGAAACACCATATATTTT
CASNGGDRWSPSGNTIYF
>once|TRBD1|TRBJ1-5|TRBV5-8
TGTGCCAGCAGCATGGACAGGGATCGGCCCCAGCATTTT
CASSMDRDRPQHF
>once|TRBD2|TRBJ2-7|TRBV11-2
TGTGCCAGCAGCTTGAAACGAGGACTAGCGGGAGCCTACGAGCAGTACTTC
CASSLKRGLAGAYEQYF
>.|.|TRBJ1-5|TRBV5-5
TGTGCCAGCAGCCCCACCTACCGACAGCTGCACCAGCCCCAGCATTTT
CASSPTYRQLHQPQHF
>.|TRBD1|TRBJ2-7|TRBV28
TGTGCCAGCAGTCGTGCACCACCTGACAGGGTTTTTCCCTACGAGCAGTACTTC
CASSRAPPDRVFPYEQYF
>.|TRBD1|TRBJ2-1|TRBV29-1
TGCAGCGTTGAAACTGGGACAGGGGTTGATAATGAGCAGTTCTTC
CSVETGTGVDNEQFF
>few|TRBD1|TRBJ1-4|TRBV6-5
TGTGCCAGCAGTTACTCGGCGACAGGGCTAAAACTGTTTTTT
CASSYSATGLKLFF
>.|.|TRBJ2-5|TRBV9
TGTGCCAGCAGCGTTAGCGGCCAAGAGACCCAGTACTTC
CASSVSGQETQYF
>.|TRBD1|TRBJ1-2|TRBV19
TGTGCCAGTACCAAGGGACAGGGTAACTATGGCTACACCTTC
CASTKGQGNYGYTF
>.|.|TRBJ2-1|TRBV28
TGTGCCAGCAGTCCTTTAGCGCACACCTCCTACAATGAGCAGTTCTTC
CASSPLAHTSYNEQFF
>.|.|TRBJ2-3|TRBV7-2
TGTGCCAGCAGCTTATTTACAGATACGCAGTATTTT
CASSLFTDTQYF
>.|.|TRBJ1-5|TRBV30
TGTGCCTGGAGTATATCCGTGGACACTCAGCCCCAGCATTTT
CAWSISVDTQPQHF
>.|.|TRBJ1-2|TRBV12-5
TGTGCTACCCTGGACAGAGCTAACTATGGCTACACCTTC
CATLDRANYGYTF
>.|.|TRBJ1-4|TRBV5-1
TGCGCCAGCAGCTTGGGTATAGACAGGCCCCCTAATGAAAAACTGTTTTTT
CASSLGIDRPPNEKLFF
>few|.|TRBJ1-1|TRBV11-2
TGTGCCAGCAGCTTAGATCTCACCTCTGAAGCTTTCTTT
CASSLDLTSEAFF
>.|.|TRBJ2-2|TRBV6-6
TGTGCCAGCAGATTTACTAGGAGTCGCACCGGGGAGCTGTTTTTT
CASRFTRSRTGELFF
>.|TRBD1|TRBJ1-2|TRBV18
TGTGCCAGCTCACCAGGGACAGTCACCTATGGCTACACCTTC
CASSPGTVTYGYTF
>.|TRBD2|TRBJ2-3|TRBV25-1
TGTGCCAGCACTCGAGGGGGGACTAGCGGACCGGGCGCAGATACGCAGTATTTT
CASTRGGTSGPGADTQYF
>.|.|TRBJ2-1|TRBV7-6
TGTGCCAGCAGCCGTAGTAGGAATGAGCAGTTCTTC
CASSRSRNEQFF
>.|.|TRBJ1-5|TRBV6-6
TGTGCCAGCAGTCACCTCGGACCAAATCAGCCCCAGCATTTT
CASSHLGPNQPQHF
>.|.|TRBJ2-2|TRBV28
TGTGCCAGCAGATTAAGCGGGTACACCGGGGAGCTGTTTTTT
CASRLSGYTGELFF
>.|.|TRBJ2-7|TRBV4-2
TGTGCCAGCAGCCATCCACGGGCCGCCGAGCAGTACTTC
CASSHPRAAEQYF
>.|TRBD1|TRBJ1-2|TRBV5-6
TGTGCCAGCAGCTTGAACCAGGACAGGGGGTTCTATGGCTACACCTTC
CASSLNQDRGFYGYTF
>once|.|TRBJ2-7|TRBV5-6
TGTGCCAGCAGCCAGGCCTTGCGCGAGCAGTACTTC
CASSQALREQYF
>.|TRBD1|TRBJ2-6|TRBV18
TGTGCCAGCTCACCATATACCTCCGGACAGGGGGCCCCTGGGGCCAACGTCCTGACTTTC
CASSPYTSGQGAPGANVLTF
>.|TRBD1|TRBJ1-1|TRBV5-8
TGTGCCAGCAGTCGACAGGGTTTGGGCAACACTGAAGCTTTCTTT
CASSRQGLGNTEAFF
>.|TRBD2|TRBJ2-2|TRBV15
TGTGCCACCAGCACCAGAGCCCAGTCTAGCGGGAGGCGAAGCGGGGAGCTGTTTTTT
CATSTRAQSSGRRSGELFF
>.|.|TRBJ1-1|TRBV5-8
TGTGCCAGCAGCTTTAGGGGCTTCACTGAAGCTTTCTTT
CASSFRGFTEAFF
>.|.|TRBJ2-1|TRBV18
TGTGCCAGCTCACCACCGAGTAGCCGGCGAGGGGGCAATGAGCAGTTCTTC
CASSPPSSRRGGNEQFF
>.|TRBD1|TRBJ2-4|TRBV2
TGTGCCAGCAGTTCGACAGGGACCAAAAACATTCAGTACTTC
CASSSTGTKNIQYF
>.|.|TRBJ1-4|TRBV5-1
TGCGCCAGCAGAAAAGCCCCCCGGGACGGTACAACTAATGAAAAACTGTTTTTT
CASRKAPRDGTTNEKLFF
>.|TRBD1|TRBJ1-1|TRBV7-9
TGTGCCAGCAGCTCGACAGGGGAAGGGAACACTGAAGCTTTCTTT
CASSSTGEGNTEAFF
>.|.|TRBJ2-2|TRBV5-1
TGCGCCAGCAGCTCACAGGCTCCCGGGGAGCTGTTTTTT
CASSSQAPGELFF
>.|TRBD2|TRBJ2-7|TRBV4-2
TGTGCCAGCAGCCAAGAAGGTTATAGCGGGAGGGCCTATTATGAGCAGTACTTC
CASSQEGYSGRAYYEQYF
>.|.|TRBJ2-3|TRBV5-1
TGCGCCAGCAGCTTGGCCAAAGCATCTAGCACAGATACGCAGTATTTT
CASSLAKASSTDTQYF
>.|.|TRBJ1-1|TRBV6-1
TGTGCCAGCATCCCAGGGGCCTCCAACACTGAAGCTTTCTTT
CASIPGASNTEAFF
>.|.|TRBJ2-5|TRBV5-4
TGTGCCAGCAGCTTGGTAGCAGGAAGACAAGAGACCCAGTACTTC
CASSLVAGRQETQYF
>.|TRBD1|TRBJ1-4|TRBV25-1
TGTGCCAGCGCCGGGACAGACGCAACTAATGAAAAACTGTTTTTT
CASAGTDATNEKLFF
>.|TRBD1|TRBJ1-2|TRBV10-3
TGTGCCATCAGTGAGGAGGTGATAGGGGGCGCTCGGTATGGCTACACCTTC
CAISEEVIGGARYGYTF
>once|.|TRBJ2-3|TRBV6-5
TGTGCCAGCAACACAGGGCTTACGCAGTATTTT
CASNTGLTQYF
>once|TRBD2|TRBJ2-5|TRBV4-1
TGCGCCAGCAGCCACCGACTAGCGGGAGGGGGAAGGGAGACCCAGTACTTC
CASSHRLAGGGRETQYF
>.|TRBD1|TRBJ2-3|TRBV12-5
TGTGCTAGTGGTAAAGGACAGGGACCAGATACGCAGTATTTT
CASGKGQGPDTQYF
>.|.|TRBJ2-7|TRBV5-6
TGTGCCAGCAGCTTGCAGGCAGGGGAATATTCCTACGAGCAGTACTTC
CASSLQAGEYSYEQYF
>.|.|TRBJ2-7|TRBV7-2
TGTGCCAGCAGCCTTAATCCGGCCTCCTACGAGCAGTACTTC
CASSLNPASYEQYF
>.|.|TRBJ2-2|TRBV4-2
TGTGCCAGCAGCCCGGGGCCGGGGAGCACCGGGGAGCTGTTTTTT
CASSPGPGSTGELFF
>.|.|TRBJ1-2|TRBV28
TGTGCCAGCAGTTTATCATGGGATGGCTACACCTTC
CASSLSWDGYTF
>.|.|TRBJ2-7|TRBV6-5
TGTGCCAGCAGGGCCGCCAGCTACGAGCAGTACTTC
CASRAASYEQYF
>.|.|TRBJ2-7|TRBV6-1
TGTGCCGGGGCCGGGTGGAGCGAGCAGTACTTC
CAGAGWSEQYF